The 26 T cell receptor beta chains below were found in one sample sequenced in a study of T cell responses to AZD1222 COVID-19 vaccine. TCRdb's copy holds only in-frame clones and misses some; the assay was immunoSEQ multiplex PCR. The sample records about 140,000 clones, approximately 84% being singletons. The material was peripheral blood, obtained on day 0 of AZD1222 vaccination. These TCRs come from an adult in good health.

The V call is TRBV5-1, the J call TRBJ2-1; 9 positions match TRBD2. Germline assignment: CDR1 SGHRS and CDR2 YFSETQ. This CDR3 has 13 residues. With V trimmed by 4 bases and J by 9 bases, 5 bases remained unmatched. DNA for the CDR3: TGCGCCAGCAGCCCGGCGGGGGGGCTTGAGCAGTTCTTC. Protein sequence: CASSPAGGLEQFF.

The chain has TRBV28 and TRBJ1-5; D not resolved. V was pared by 3 bases and J by 7 bases, with 13 bases between. The CDR3 loop spans 14 amino acids. CDR1 is MDHEN, CDR2 SYDVKM, per germline. In DNA, the CDR3 is TGTGCCAGCAGTTTTTCCGGGGTAGGACAGCCCCAGCATTTT. Translation: CASSFSGVGQPQHF.

The chain recombines TRBV11-3 with TRBJ2-6; 8 bases agree with TRBD1. Trimming at V came to 5 bases and at J to 0 bases, leaving 0 bases not matched to a gene. The length of the CDR3 is 15 residues. Per the germline V gene, CDR1 is SGHNT and CDR2 is YENEEA. The CDR3 DNA reads TGTGCCAGCAGCACAGGGGGCTCTGGGGCCAACGTCCTGACTTTC. This gives the protein CASSTGGSGANVLTF. Complete variable domain (other parts from reference TRBV11-3 and TRBJ2-6): EAGVVQSPRYKIIEKKQPVAFWCNPISGHNTLYWYLQNLGQGPELLIRYENEEAVDDSQLPKDRFSAERLKGVDSTLKIQPAELGDSAVYLCASSTGGSGANVLTFGAGSRLTVL.

This sequence joins TRBV5-1 and TRBJ1-1, with 10 bases aligning to TRBD1. This CDR3 is built from 14 residues. CDR1 and CDR2 (germline): SGHRS, YFSETQ. V was clipped by 4 bases and J by 11 bases; unmatched bases: 11. In nucleotides, the CDR3 is TGCGCCAGCAGCCCTCAGGGACAGGGGATTGTCGCTTTCTTT. It codes for CASSPQGQGIVAFF.

V is TRBV28 and J is TRBJ1-2; 8 bases match TRBD1. Per the germline V gene, CDR1 is MDHEN and CDR2 is SYDVKM. The CDR3 is 15 residues long. J gave up 6 bases and V 5 bases, and 11 bases lay outside the gene matches. In DNA form, the CDR3 reads TGTGCCAGCAGTCCAACAGGGGGGAGACTGAATGGCTACACCTTC. Its protein product is CASSPTGGRLNGYTF.

This clone was detected only once. The J gene is TRBJ1-4, the V gene TRBV19; weak D call: TRBD1 (6 bases). Germline CDR1 and CDR2: LNHDA and SQIVND (reference sequence). V gave up 2 bases and J gave up 11 bases, with 15 bases separating them. There are 14 residues in the CDR3. The DNA of the CDR3 is TGTGCCAGTAGTATACCGACCCCTCAGGGGAAACTGTTTTTT. This sequence encodes CASSIPTPQGKLFF. The full variable domain, with the rest looked up from reference TRBV19 and TRBJ1-4, is DGGITQSPKYLFRKEGQNVTLSCEQNLNHDAMYWYRQDPGQGLRLIYYSQIVNDFQKGDIAEGYSVSREKKESFPLTVTSAQKNPTAFYLCASSIPTPQGKLFFGSGTQLSVL.

The chain couples TRBV27 to TRBJ1-5, with a tentative D call TRBD1 (5 bases). CDR1 and CDR2 from the germline V gene are MNHEY and SMNVEV (reference sequence). The CDR3 spans 14 residues. Trimming removed 10 bases at V and 3 bases at J, with 16 bases between. The CDR3 reads CATRVSGFNQPQHF. Here the CDR3 DNA reads TGTGCCACAAGGGTATCAGGGTTCAATCAGCCCCAGCATTTT.

This chain uses TRBV6-5 with TRBJ2-7; 10 nucleotides match TRBD1. Trimming at V came to 7 bases and at J to 4 bases, leaving 7 bases not matched to a gene. CDR3 length: 14 amino acids. The germline CDR1 and CDR2 sequences are MNHEY and SVGAGI. The CDR3 loop is CASKGGQGVYEQYF. The CDR3 DNA reads TGTGCCAGCAAAGGAGGACAGGGGGTATACGAGCAGTACTTC.

The V and J genes are TRBV4-1 and TRBJ1-3; no clear D. V was pared by 1 base and J by 3 bases, with 7 bases between. The CDR3 length is 14 residues. Looked up from germline, CDR1 is MGHRA and CDR2 is YSYEKL. This CDR3 is CASSQGGNGNTIYF. In DNA form, the CDR3 reads TGCGCCAGCAGCCAAGGGGGTAATGGAAACACCATATATTTT.

This sequence joins TRBV7-2 and TRBJ1-6; D unclear. Between the trimmed V and J ends, which lost 3 bases and 2 bases, there was a span of 8 bases. This CDR3 contains 15 residues. Looked up from germline, CDR1 is SGHTA and CDR2 is FQGNSA. In DNA form, the CDR3 reads TGTGCCAGCAGCTTTAAGGGAGCCTATAATTCACCCCTCCACTTT. Protein product: CASSFKGAYNSPLHF.

The J gene is TRBJ1-4, the V gene TRBV27; D call uncertain. The V and J ends lost 2 bases and 5 bases respectively, with 6 bases between them. CDR1 and CDR2 (germline): MNHEY, SMNVEV (reference sequence). CDR3 length equals 13 residues. The CDR3 coding sequence is TGTGCCAGCAGTTTAAGGAGGAATGAAAAACTGTTTTTT. Its protein is CASSLRRNEKLFF. Complete variable domain (other parts from reference TRBV27 and TRBJ1-4): EAQVTQNPRYLITVTGKKLTVTCSQNMNHEYMSWYRQDPGLGLRQIYYSMNVEVTDKGDVPEGYKVSRKEKRNFPLILESPSPNQTSLYFCASSLRRNEKLFFGSGTQLSVL.

This chain links TRBV18 with TRBJ1-1, with D unresolved. The CDR3 runs to 15 residues. CDR1 is KGHSH and CDR2 is LQKENI in the germline V gene. The V and J ends lost 2 bases and 1 base respectively, with 11 bases between them. CDR3 in amino acids: CASSPLRDANTEAFF. In nucleotides, the CDR3 is TGTGCCAGCTCACCATTGCGGGATGCGAACACTGAAGCTTTCTTT.

The chain combines TRBV28 with TRBJ2-7; D might be TRBD1 (6 bases). The germline V gene encodes CDR1 MDHEN and CDR2 SYDVKM. V lost 4 bases, J lost 2 bases, and 12 bases lay in between. The CDR3 spans 14 residues. CDR3 sequence reads: CASSYPRGPYEQYF. DNA for the CDR3: TGTGCCAGCAGTTACCCCAGGGGTCCCTACGAGCAGTACTTC.

This clone has just one count. The J gene is TRBJ1-2, the V gene TRBV5-4, with D perhaps TRBD1 (5 bases). The V end was cut by 2 bases, the J end by 8 bases, with 19 bases between. Germline loops: CDR1 SGHNT, CDR2 YYREEE (reference sequence). The CDR3 is made up of 15 amino acids. The CDR3 here is CASSLAGREVWGYTF. CDR3 in DNA: TGTGCCAGCAGCTTAGCCGGCAGGGAGGTATGGGGCTACACCTTC.

This clone was observed a single time. The rearrangement uses TRBV6-1 and TRBJ1-6, with TRBD1 as a possible D gene (6 bases). Per the germline V gene, CDR1 is MNHNS and CDR2 is SASEGT. This CDR3 has 16 residues. Trimming pared 4 bases from V and 0 bases from J, leaving 10 bases between. The CDR3 region is CASSGQASSYNSPLHF. In DNA form, the CDR3 reads TGTGCCAGCAGTGGACAGGCGAGCTCCTATAATTCACCCCTCCACTTT.

The gene calls are TRBV19 and TRBJ2-2, with 7 bases identical to TRBD1. J was trimmed by 3 bases and V by 6 bases; bases with no gene match: 25. There are 21 residues in the CDR3. Germline-derived CDR1 and CDR2 are LNHDA and SQIVND (reference sequence). CDR3 residues: CASRPRTARGVRGQDTGELFF. The CDR3 bases are TGTGCCAGTAGGCCACGGACCGCGCGAGGCGTGAGGGGGCAGGACACCGGGGAGCTGTTTTTT.

The V gene is TRBV28, the J gene TRBJ1-1; 7 bases align to TRBD1. The CDR3 runs 13 residues. Trimming cost V 9 bases and J 5 bases; bases outside gene matches: 9. Germline assignment: CDR1 MDHEN and CDR2 SYDVKM. CDR3: CASRQGGITEAFF. CDR3 sequence (DNA): TGTGCCAGTAGACAGGGTGGAATAACTGAAGCTTTCTTT.

J is TRBJ2-5 and V is TRBV27, with 8 nucleotides matching TRBD2. The germline CDR1 and CDR2 sequences are MNHEY and SMNVEV (reference sequence). CDR3 length: 14 amino acids. The J segment lost 6 bases and the V segment lost 7 bases, leaving 10 bases of the junction unmatched. This CDR3 is CASIAGGPLKTQYF. CDR3 nucleotide sequence: TGTGCCAGCATTGCGGGGGGCCCCCTTAAGACCCAGTACTTC.

CDR3 protein: CSATKGRGEYF. The CDR3 DNA follows: TGCAGTGCTACAAAAGGGAGGGGAGAGTACTTC. The rearrangement links TRBV20-1 to TRBJ2-7, with 7 positions matching TRBD2. CDR3 length: 11 amino acids. CDR1 is DFQATT and CDR2 is SNEGSKA in the germline V gene (reference sequence). Germline trimming cut 4 bases from V and 11 bases from J; bases unmatched to any gene: 8.

This sequence joins TRBV28 and TRBJ2-5, with D maybe TRBD1 (6 bases). The CDR3 is 15 amino acids. Looked up from germline, CDR1 is MDHEN and CDR2 is SYDVKM. V shed 5 bases and J shed 1 base, with 14 bases lying between them. CDR3 loop: CASSNLMDSQETQYF. The CDR3 DNA reads as TGTGCCAGCAGTAACTTAATGGACAGCCAAGAGACCCAGTACTTC.

The chain combines TRBV12-3 or TRBV12-4 with TRBJ1-2, with no clear D. The germline V and J ends were trimmed by 3 bases and 8 bases, with 10 bases remaining between them. There are 12 residues in the CDR3. The CDR3 nucleotides read TGTGCCAGCAGTTTTATGTTAGTGGGCTACACCTTC. The encoded protein is CASSFMLVGYTF.

A single count supports this clone. The rearrangement links TRBV5-6 to TRBJ2-7; maybe TRBD2 (5 bases). Trimming left V 1 base short and J 5 bases short, with 16 bases between. The CDR3 sequence is 15 residues long. From germline, CDR1 is SGHDT and CDR2 YYEEEE. The CDR3 loop is CASSLWTFERNEQYF. Written as DNA, the CDR3 is TGTGCCAGCAGCTTGTGGACTTTCGAGAGAAACGAGCAGTACTTC.

The J gene is TRBJ2-7, the V gene TRBV4-1; weak D call: TRBD1 (5 bases). The CDR3 length is 14 residues. Germline assignment: CDR1 MGHRA and CDR2 YSYEKL. Trimming took 0 bases from V and 4 from J, leaving 10 bases between them. CDR3 in amino acids: CASSQEEQAYEQYF. CDR3 in DNA: TGCGCCAGCAGCCAAGAAGAACAGGCTTACGAGCAGTACTTC.

The V gene is TRBV5-1, the J gene TRBJ2-2, with 9 bases aligning to TRBD2. The junction had 9 bases not matched to a gene; V was cut back by 6 bases and J by 0 bases. The CDR3 has 17 residues. Per the germline V gene, CDR1 is SGHRS and CDR2 is YFSETQ. CDR3 sequence (DNA): TGCGCCAGCACCCTGCCGAGCGGGGGGACGAACACCGGGGAGCTGTTTTTT. It translates to CASTLPSGGTNTGELFF.

This clone was seen just once. V and J are TRBV27 and TRBJ1-5; 11 bases agree with TRBD1. This CDR3 is built from 17 residues. Germline V lookup: CDR1 MNHEY, CDR2 SMNVEV (reference sequence). The V gene end was trimmed by 4 bases and the J gene end by 2 bases; junction bases not matched to a gene: 7. The CDR3 DNA follows: TGTGCCAGCAGTTCTGGACAGGGGGCTTGGGGCAATCAGCCCCAGCATTTT. It translates to CASSSGQGAWGNQPQHF.

This clone appeared a few times. The chain links TRBV30 to TRBJ1-2; 8 nucleotides line up with TRBD1. V dropped 2 bases and J dropped 6; count of bases not matched to a gene: 8. Germline CDR1 reads GTSNPN; CDR2 reads SVGIG (reference sequence). The CDR3 is 14 residues long. CDR3 protein: CAWSYLGQGNGYTF. The DNA for the CDR3 is TGTGCCTGGAGTTACTTAGGACAGGGCAATGGCTACACCTTC.